These T cell receptor beta chains were read from a single sample in a study of monozygotic twins with cystic fibrosis. Method: immunoSEQ multiplex PCR; TCRdb's copy keeps in-frame clones and lacks some. Of 12,000 to 15,000 clones in the sample, 85% to 90% are singletons; the top ten hold around 0.7%. The sample comprised blood. Source of these receptors: a boy between 5 and 17 years old with cystic fibrosis. The CDR3 runs from the conserved cysteine through the conserved F or W. A D gene is named only where the DNA matches it firmly. Size values are once, few and many counts, or a class for expanded clones, and some rows have none.

clone_size: -; v_call: TRBV30; d_call: -; j_call: TRBJ2-3; cdr3_aa: CAWSATGKLADTQYF; cdr3_nt: TGTGCCTGGAGTGCTACAGGGAAATTGGCAGATACGCAGTATTTT
clone_size: -; v_call: TRBV18; d_call: TRBD1; j_call: TRBJ1-6; cdr3_aa: CASSPDRVFSPLHF; cdr3_nt: TGTGCCAGCTCACCGGACAGGGTTTTTTCACCCCTCCACTTT
clone_size: -; v_call: TRBV4-2; d_call: -; j_call: TRBJ1-3; cdr3_aa: CASSQDFGAGRTIYF; cdr3_nt: TGTGCCAGCAGCCAAGATTTTGGGGCAGGGCGCACCATATATTTT
clone_size: -; v_call: TRBV2; d_call: -; j_call: TRBJ2-2; cdr3_aa: CASSEARTGELFF; cdr3_nt: TGTGCCAGCAGCGAGGCCCGCACCGGGGAGCTGTTTTTT
clone_size: -; v_call: TRBV7-2; d_call: -; j_call: TRBJ1-1; cdr3_aa: CASSPNGGYTEAFF; cdr3_nt: TGTGCCAGCAGCCCCAATGGGGGGTACACTGAAGCTTTCTTT
clone_size: -; v_call: TRBV27; d_call: -; j_call: TRBJ1-5; cdr3_aa: CASSGGWGNQPQHF; cdr3_nt: TGTGCCAGCAGTGGAGGCTGGGGCAATCAGCCCCAGCATTTT
clone_size: few; v_call: TRBV2; d_call: TRBD1; j_call: TRBJ1-6; cdr3_aa: CASRATGGISPLHF; cdr3_nt: TGTGCCAGCAGGGCGACAGGGGGTATTTCACCCCTCCACTTT
clone_size: -; v_call: TRBV5-1; d_call: TRBD1; j_call: TRBJ1-4; cdr3_aa: CASAQEGAGNEKLFF; cdr3_nt: TGCGCCAGCGCCCAAGAGGGGGCTGGTAATGAAAAACTGTTTTTT
clone_size: -; v_call: TRBV6-6; d_call: TRBD1; j_call: TRBJ1-6; cdr3_aa: CASSYQTGGQSPLHF; cdr3_nt: TGTGCCAGCAGTTACCAGACAGGGGGTCAATCACCCCTCCACTTT
clone_size: -; v_call: TRBV2; d_call: -; j_call: TRBJ2-5; cdr3_aa: CASSEALLSNYMRGRETQYF; cdr3_nt: TGTGCCAGCAGTGAAGCGCTTCTTTCAAACTACATGCGGGGCCGAGAGACCCAGTACTTC
clone_size: -; v_call: TRBV18; d_call: TRBD1; j_call: TRBJ1-2; cdr3_aa: CASSHSDRGLGYTF; cdr3_nt: TGTGCCAGCTCACACTCGGACAGGGGGCTTGGCTACACCTTC
clone_size: -; v_call: TRBV5-1; d_call: -; j_call: TRBJ1-1; cdr3_aa: CASSSGNKNTEAFF; cdr3_nt: TGCGCCAGCAGCTCGGGAAACAAGAACACTGAAGCTTTCTTT
clone_size: -; v_call: TRBV28; d_call: -; j_call: TRBJ2-7; cdr3_aa: CASSRGGGGHSYEQYF; cdr3_nt: TGTGCCAGCAGCCGAGGGGGGGGCGGCCACTCCTACGAGCAGTACTTC
clone_size: few; v_call: TRBV4-2; d_call: -; j_call: TRBJ1-2; cdr3_aa: CASSQADEYGYTF; cdr3_nt: TGTGCCAGCAGCCAGGCGGACGAATATGGCTACACCTTC
clone_size: -; v_call: TRBV18; d_call: -; j_call: TRBJ1-2; cdr3_aa: CASSPVPNYGYTF; cdr3_nt: TGTGCCAGCTCTCCCGTCCCTAACTATGGCTACACCTTC
clone_size: few; v_call: TRBV11-1; d_call: -; j_call: TRBJ1-6; cdr3_aa: CASSLYNSPLHF; cdr3_nt: TGTGCCAGCAGCTTGTACAATTCACCCCTCCACTTT
clone_size: once; v_call: TRBV5-1; d_call: TRBD1; j_call: TRBJ2-1; cdr3_aa: CASTPGQGAYNEQFF; cdr3_nt: TGCGCCAGCACCCCGGGACAGGGGGCCTACAATGAGCAGTTCTTC
clone_size: -; v_call: TRBV5-1; d_call: TRBD2; j_call: TRBJ2-7; cdr3_aa: CASSLQLAGVGRYEQYF; cdr3_nt: TGCGCCAGCAGCTTGCAGCTAGCGGGAGTTGGACGCTACGAGCAGTACTTC
clone_size: -; v_call: TRBV9; d_call: -; j_call: TRBJ2-3; cdr3_aa: CASSVSFGTDTQYF; cdr3_nt: TGTGCCAGCAGCGTCTCTTTTGGCACAGATACGCAGTATTTT
clone_size: -; v_call: TRBV5-1; d_call: -; j_call: TRBJ1-6; cdr3_aa: CASRNPPNSPLHF; cdr3_nt: TGCGCCAGCAGAAACCCCCCTAATTCACCCCTCCACTTT
clone_size: -; v_call: TRBV28; d_call: -; j_call: TRBJ2-7; cdr3_aa: CASSGHNFRGQYF; cdr3_nt: TGTGCCAGCAGCGGACATAACTTCAGGGGGCAGTACTTC
clone_size: -; v_call: TRBV30; d_call: -; j_call: TRBJ2-5; cdr3_aa: CAWTHIETQYF; cdr3_nt: TGTGCCTGGACTCATATTGAGACCCAGTACTTC
clone_size: -; v_call: TRBV28; d_call: -; j_call: TRBJ2-7; cdr3_aa: CASSLTGGYEQYF; cdr3_nt: TGTGCCAGCAGTTTAACAGGCGGCTACGAGCAGTACTTC
clone_size: -; v_call: TRBV14; d_call: -; j_call: TRBJ1-1; cdr3_aa: CASSQEWGMMGAFF; cdr3_nt: TGTGCCAGCAGCCAAGAATGGGGGATGATGGGCGCTTTCTTT
clone_size: -; v_call: TRBV5-1; d_call: -; j_call: TRBJ1-2; cdr3_aa: CASRLISGTGGYTF; cdr3_nt: TGCGCCAGCCGCCTGATCTCCGGGACCGGGGGCTACACCTTC
clone_size: -; v_call: TRBV2; d_call: -; j_call: TRBJ1-2; cdr3_aa: CALGLWNYGYTF; cdr3_nt: TGTGCCCTCGGACTCTGGAACTATGGCTACACCTTC
clone_size: once; v_call: TRBV18; d_call: -; j_call: TRBJ2-1; cdr3_aa: CASSPWDSMGVNEQFF; cdr3_nt: TGTGCCAGCTCACCGTGGGACTCCATGGGGGTAAATGAGCAGTTCTTC
clone_size: -; v_call: TRBV2; d_call: -; j_call: TRBJ2-1; cdr3_aa: CASSETSYNEQFF; cdr3_nt: TGTGCCAGCAGTGAAACATCATACAATGAGCAGTTCTTC
clone_size: -; v_call: TRBV9; d_call: -; j_call: TRBJ2-3; cdr3_aa: CASSGTGHNTDTQYF; cdr3_nt: TGTGCCAGCAGCGGGACGGGACACAACACAGATACGCAGTATTTT
clone_size: -; v_call: TRBV19; d_call: -; j_call: TRBJ1-5; cdr3_aa: CASSISGNQPQHF; cdr3_nt: TGTGCCAGTAGTATCTCTGGCAATCAGCCCCAGCATTTT
clone_size: -; v_call: TRBV18; d_call: -; j_call: TRBJ1-1; cdr3_aa: CASSPSVVGEAFF; cdr3_nt: TGTGCCAGCTCACCAAGTGTGGTAGGGGAAGCTTTCTTT
clone_size: -; v_call: TRBV6-5; d_call: -; j_call: TRBJ1-1; cdr3_aa: CASSGDRNTEAFF; cdr3_nt: TGTGCCAGCAGTGGGGACCGGAACACTGAAGCTTTCTTT
clone_size: -; v_call: TRBV9; d_call: TRBD2; j_call: TRBJ2-7; cdr3_aa: CASSVGSGGAYEQYF; cdr3_nt: TGTGCCAGCAGCGTAGGTAGCGGGGGGGCCTACGAGCAGTACTTC
clone_size: few; v_call: TRBV4-2; d_call: -; j_call: TRBJ1-5; cdr3_aa: CASSQDGQFSNQPQHF; cdr3_nt: TGTGCCAGCAGCCAAGATGGGCAATTTAGCAATCAGCCCCAGCATTTT
clone_size: -; v_call: TRBV9; d_call: TRBD1; j_call: TRBJ2-5; cdr3_aa: CASSAQGQGAETQYF; cdr3_nt: TGTGCCAGCAGCGCTCAGGGACAGGGGGCCGAGACCCAGTACTTC
clone_size: few; v_call: TRBV5-1; d_call: TRBD1; j_call: TRBJ1-6; cdr3_aa: CASSPGTGGGPRNSPLHF; cdr3_nt: TGCGCCAGCAGCCCAGGGACAGGGGGCGGTCCACGTAATTCACCCCTCCACTTT
clone_size: -; v_call: TRBV7-9; d_call: TRBD2; j_call: TRBJ2-3; cdr3_aa: CASSLGASGGADTQYF; cdr3_nt: TGTGCCAGCAGCTTAGGAGCTAGCGGGGGAGCAGATACGCAGTATTTT
clone_size: -; v_call: TRBV25-1; d_call: -; j_call: TRBJ1-5; cdr3_aa: CASRGDFNQPQHF; cdr3_nt: TGTGCAAGCAGGGGTGACTTTAATCAGCCCCAGCATTTT
clone_size: -; v_call: TRBV27; d_call: TRBD2; j_call: TRBJ2-1; cdr3_aa: CASSSTHQAGASYNEQFF; cdr3_nt: TGTGCCAGCAGTTCCACCCATCAAGCGGGAGCCTCCTACAATGAGCAGTTCTTC
clone_size: -; v_call: TRBV5-6; d_call: -; j_call: TRBJ1-4; cdr3_aa: CASSFKQSNEKLFF; cdr3_nt: TGTGCCAGCAGCTTCAAACAGAGTAATGAAAAACTGTTTTTT
clone_size: -; v_call: TRBV15; d_call: -; j_call: TRBJ2-1; cdr3_aa: CATGATSIDEQFF; cdr3_nt: TGTGCCACCGGGGCGACTAGTATAGACGAGCAGTTCTTC
clone_size: -; v_call: TRBV18; d_call: TRBD2; j_call: TRBJ2-3; cdr3_aa: CASSSSGLTPLPTQYF; cdr3_nt: TGTGCCAGCTCATCCTCGGGACTAACTCCCCTACCGACGCAGTATTTT
clone_size: -; v_call: TRBV2; d_call: -; j_call: TRBJ1-1; cdr3_aa: CASSEALGAPAFF; cdr3_nt: TGTGCCAGCAGTGAAGCCTTGGGGGCGCCTGCTTTCTTT
clone_size: -; v_call: TRBV11-2; d_call: -; j_call: TRBJ2-5; cdr3_aa: CASSLGVAQKETQYF; cdr3_nt: TGTGCCAGCAGCTTAGGGGTGGCGCAGAAAGAGACCCAGTACTTC
clone_size: -; v_call: TRBV18; d_call: -; j_call: TRBJ2-2; cdr3_aa: CASSPGTNTGELFF; cdr3_nt: TGTGCCAGCTCACCAGGAACGAACACCGGGGAGCTGTTTTTT
clone_size: -; v_call: TRBV13; d_call: -; j_call: TRBJ1-6; cdr3_aa: CASSSGRMSSYNSPLHF; cdr3_nt: TGTGCCAGCAGCTCGGGACGGATGAGCTCCTATAATTCACCCCTCCACTTT
clone_size: -; v_call: TRBV4-1; d_call: TRBD2; j_call: TRBJ2-1; cdr3_aa: CASSPGLAGVQLYNEQFF; cdr3_nt: TGCGCCAGCAGCCCGGGGCTAGCGGGGGTTCAACTCTACAATGAGCAGTTCTTC
clone_size: -; v_call: TRBV10-3; d_call: -; j_call: TRBJ2-1; cdr3_aa: CATRTANEQFF; cdr3_nt: TGTGCCACCAGGACTGCAAATGAGCAGTTCTTC
clone_size: -; v_call: TRBV6-1; d_call: -; j_call: TRBJ1-1; cdr3_aa: CASRSMSGGEGDFF; cdr3_nt: TGTGCCAGCAGATCTATGAGCGGCGGGGAGGGCGATTTCTTT